A single sample gave rise to the 8 T cell receptor beta chains below, sequenced in a study of cytomegalovirus exposure and HLA in healthy donors. Sequenced by immunoSEQ multiplex PCR; TCRdb stores in-frame clones only, minus some. The repertoire holds under 100,000 clones, with 96% as singletons. Sample: PBMCs. These receptors were obtained from a man younger than 35 in good health and CMV-seronegative.

The J gene is TRBJ1-2, the V gene TRBV7-8; 8 bases match TRBD1. CDR3 size: 15 residues. Germline-derived CDR1 and CDR2 are SGHVS and FQNEAQ. The J segment lost 2 bases and the V segment lost 4 bases, leaving 6 bases of the junction unmatched. CDR3 loop: CASSSPGTGNYGYTF. CDR3 nucleotide sequence: TGTGCCAGCAGCTCACCCGGGACAGGCAACTATGGCTACACCTTC.

The V call is TRBV21-1, the J call TRBJ2-7; the table's D call, TRBD2, was not checked against the DNA. TRBV21-1 is shown as a pseudogene. The CDR3 consists of 17 residues. In DNA, the CDR3 is TGTGCCAGCAGCAGAACCGGGACTAGCGGGAGGGACCACGAGCAGTACTTC. It yields the protein CASSRTGTSGRDHEQYF.

This clone was counted a single time. The V and J genes are TRBV6-6 and TRBJ2-4, with a tentative D call TRBD1 (6 bases). V was trimmed by 6 bases and J by 3 bases, leaving 9 bases between them. CDR1 MNHNY and CDR2 SVGAGI come from the germline V gene (reference sequence). This CDR3 has 13 amino acids. For the CDR3, the DNA is TGTGCCAGCAGCCCAGGGGTCAAAAACATTCAGTACTTC. This sequence encodes CASSPGVKNIQYF.

This chain connects TRBV6-5 to TRBJ2-1; 10 positions agree with TRBD2. With V trimmed by 2 bases and J by 10 bases, 8 bases remained unmatched. Germline-derived CDR1 and CDR2 are MNHEY and SVGAGI. The CDR3 loop spans 15 amino acids. This CDR3 is CASSYRAGGPREQFF. The CDR3 DNA reads TGTGCCAGCAGTTACCGAGCGGGAGGGCCTCGGGAGCAGTTCTTC.

The V and J genes are TRBV7-9 and TRBJ2-2; 12 bases align to TRBD2. Germline assignment: CDR1 SEHNR and CDR2 FQNEAQ (reference sequence). The CDR3 length is 19 residues. The trim removed 1 base at V and 3 bases at J, leaving 9 bases unmatched. For the CDR3, the DNA is TGTGCCAGCAGCTTAGTTCCTCCCGGACTAGCGGGATACACCGGGGAGCTGTTTTTT. Amino acids: CASSLVPPGLAGYTGELFF. Together with reference TRBV7-9 and TRBJ2-2, the CDR3 gives the full variable domain: DTGVSQNPRHKITKRGQNVTFRCDPISEHNRLYWYRQTLGQGPEFLTYFQNEAQLEKSRLLSDRFSAERPKGSFSTLEIQRTEQGDSAMYLCASSLVPPGLAGYTGELFFGEGSRLTVL.

This clone was observed once. The chain employs TRBV7-2 and TRBJ2-2; 7 nucleotides align to TRBD2. Trimming removed 1 base from V and 6 bases from J; junction bases left unmatched: 5. Germline lookup yields CDR1 SGHTA and CDR2 FQGNSA. There are 15 residues in the CDR3. CDR3 protein: CASSLVAGVAGELFF. CDR3 nucleotides: TGTGCCAGCAGCTTAGTGGCGGGAGTGGCCGGGGAGCTGTTTTTT.

This chain links TRBV19 with TRBJ2-3, with D unclear. Deletions cut 3 bases from V and 4 bases from J, with 8 bases between. This CDR3 spans 13 amino acids. Germline CDR1 is LNHDA and CDR2 is SQIVND (reference sequence). The CDR3 sequence: CASSIKSPDTQYF. The CDR3, as DNA: TGTGCCAGTAGTATCAAGAGCCCAGATACGCAGTATTTT.

The chain links TRBV9 to TRBJ2-1; 11 nucleotides line up with TRBD2. Germline lookup yields CDR1 SGDLS and CDR2 YYNGEE. After removal of 0 bases from V and 6 bases from J, the junction contained 5 bases not matched to a gene. This CDR3 spans 16 amino acids. DNA of the CDR3: TGTGCCAGCAGCGTAGTAGCGGGAGGGCCGGGCAATGAGCAGTTCTTC. Protein sequence: CASSVVAGGPGNEQFF. Based on the CDR3 plus reference TRBV9 and TRBJ2-1, the full variable domain is DSGVTQTPKHLITATGQRVTLRCSPRSGDLSVYWYQQSLDQGLQFLIQYYNGEERAKGNILERFSAQQFPDLHSELNLSSLELGDSALYFCASSVVAGGPGNEQFFGPGTRLTVL.